A selection of T cell receptor beta chains follows, all from one sample in a study of OX40 agonist ivuxolimab in advanced cancers. Clones were read by immunoSEQ multiplex PCR, and TCRdb kept only the in-frame ones, dropping some. The data hold around 67,000 clones, with 80% observed a single time. The material was CD4+ or CD8+ T cells sorted from blood, obtained in a trial of the OX40 agonist ivuxolimab. Receptor source: an adult with an advanced solid tumor such as melanoma, head and neck, liver or kidney cancer. CDR3s include the opening cysteine and the closing phenylalanine or tryptophan. A D gene is named only where the DNA matches it firmly. Some rows have no size entry. The others give once, few or many, or a class for an expanded clone.

size	J	D	V	DNA	CDR3
NA	TRBJ1-1	NA	TRBV19	TGTGCCAGTAGTATCGAAGAGGGATACACTGAAGCTTTCTTT	CASSIEEGYTEAFF
NA	TRBJ2-2	NA	TRBV7-2	TGTGCCAGCAGCTTAGGAGGAAACACCGGGGAGCTGTTTTTT	CASSLGGNTGELFF
NA	TRBJ2-5	TRBD1	TRBV7-2	TGTGCCAGCAGCTTACTCCCCGACAGGGTCGGTGAGACCCAGTACTTC	CASSLLPDRVGETQYF
NA	TRBJ1-1	NA	TRBV30	TGTGCCTGGAAAAAGGACGGGACTTCCGCCGAAGCTTTCTTT	CAWKKDGTSAEAFF
NA	TRBJ2-1	TRBD1	TRBV7-2	TGTGCCAGCAGCCCCTGGGACAGCAATGAGCAGTTCTTC	CASSPWDSNEQFF
NA	TRBJ1-1	NA	TRBV4-1	TGCGCCAGCAGACTCGGGGCGAACACTGAAGCTTTCTTT	CASRLGANTEAFF
NA	TRBJ2-5	TRBD1	TRBV6-5	TGTGCCAGCAGTGCCGACAGGGTTGGAGAGACCCAGTACTTC	CASSADRVGETQYF
NA	TRBJ1-1	NA	TRBV11-1	TGTGCCAGCAGCCCTGGGGAGACAGGGAACACTGAAGCTTTCTTT	CASSPGETGNTEAFF
NA	TRBJ2-2	NA	TRBV28	TGTGCCAGCACCCACAGGGCTATCGGAACCGGGGAGCTGTTTTTT	CASTHRAIGTGELFF
NA	TRBJ2-1	NA	TRBV18	TGTGCCAGCTCACCTGGGGTGGGGACTGAATACAATGAGCAGTTCTTC	CASSPGVGTEYNEQFF
NA	TRBJ2-2	NA	TRBV28	TGTGCCAGCAGTCGGGGTACCGGGGAGCTGTTTTTT	CASSRGTGELFF
once	TRBJ1-1	TRBD1	TRBV7-9	TGTGCCAGCAGCTCCCGGGACAGGGGGCTCTTGAACACTGAAGCTTTCTTT	CASSSRDRGLLNTEAFF
NA	TRBJ1-5	NA	TRBV19	TGTGCCAGTAGTTTCCAGTCTGGAGCCCCCCAGCATTTT	CASSFQSGAPQHF
NA	TRBJ2-7	NA	TRBV6-6	TGTGCCAGCCATTCGGTGGACTCCTACGAGCAGTACTTC	CASHSVDSYEQYF
NA	TRBJ2-5	NA	TRBV7-9	TGTGCCAGCAGCCAACAAGAGACCCAGTACTTC	CASSQQETQYF
NA	TRBJ1-5	TRBD1	TRBV18	TGTGCCAGCTCACGGGACAGGGCCAATCAGCCCCAGCATTTT	CASSRDRANQPQHF
NA	TRBJ2-3	NA	TRBV6-5	TGTGCCAGCAGTTGGACACAGGGACGAACAGATACGCAGTATTTT	CASSWTQGRTDTQYF
few	TRBJ2-5	TRBD1	TRBV18	TGTGCCAGCTCATTACAGGGGAATTCGGGCGAGACCCAGTACTTC	CASSLQGNSGETQYF